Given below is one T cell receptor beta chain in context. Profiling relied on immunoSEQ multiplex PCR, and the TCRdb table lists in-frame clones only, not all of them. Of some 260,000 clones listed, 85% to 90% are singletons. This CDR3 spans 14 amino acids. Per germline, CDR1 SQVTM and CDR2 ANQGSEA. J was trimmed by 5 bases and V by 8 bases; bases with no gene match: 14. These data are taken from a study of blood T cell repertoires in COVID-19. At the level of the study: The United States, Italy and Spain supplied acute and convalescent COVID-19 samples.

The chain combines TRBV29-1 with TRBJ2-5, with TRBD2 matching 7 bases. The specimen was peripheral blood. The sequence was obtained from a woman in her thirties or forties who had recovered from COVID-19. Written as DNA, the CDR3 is TGCAGCCCAAGACTAGCCTGGTCCTGGGAGACCCAGTACTTC. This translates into CSPRLAWSWETQYF.